This is a list of T cell receptor beta chains from one sample in a study of blood T cell repertoires in COVID-19. The table came from immunoSEQ multiplex PCR; TCRdb's copy has only in-frame clones and leaves some out. Counted here are 270,000 or so clones, around 81% occurring once; the ten biggest clones make up roughly 3.6%. Sequenced material: PBMCs or T cells enriched from blood (not recorded which). The receptors were sampled from a man aged 50 to 60 who had recovered from COVID-19. Each CDR3 is given with its conserved first and last residue. The D gene is left open where the match is weak. Clone size is given for some rows only: seen once, a few or many times, or a class if the clone is expanded.

v_call,d_call,clone_size,j_call,cdr3_nt,cdr3_aa
TRBV11-2,.,.,TRBJ2-7,TGTGCCAGCAGATCGGAGAAAGGTAACTACGAGCAGTACTTC,CASRSEKGNYEQYF
TRBV18,.,.,TRBJ1-2,TGTGCCAGCTCACCTGAGAGTAACTATGGCTACACCTTC,CASSPESNYGYTF
TRBV6-4,.,few,TRBJ1-4,TGTGCGACCCCCGGGGGAACTAATGAAAAACTGTTTTTT,CATPGGTNEKLFF
TRBV5-4,.,.,TRBJ2-2,TGTGCCAGCAGCCCTGGAGGTCGCACCGGGGAGCTGTTTTTT,CASSPGGRTGELFF
TRBV11-2,TRBD1,.,TRBJ1-5,TGTGCCAGCAGCGCGACCGGGACAGGGGTCGGGCAGCCCCAGCATTTT,CASSATGTGVGQPQHF
TRBV5-4,TRBD1,.,TRBJ1-1,TGTGCCAGCAGCCCGGGACAGGGTATCAGGTACACTGAAGCTTTCTTT,CASSPGQGIRYTEAFF
TRBV14,.,.,TRBJ1-2,TGTGCCAGCAGCCAATTAAATGGGCATGGCTACACCTTC,CASSQLNGHGYTF
TRBV5-1,TRBD1,.,TRBJ2-5,TGCGCCAGCAGCTTGCTGACAGGGGAGGCCGAGACCCAGTACTTC,CASSLLTGEAETQYF
TRBV7-3,TRBD2,.,TRBJ2-7,TGTGCCAGCAGCCCCGGACTAGAAAGTAGCGAGCAGTACTTC,CASSPGLESSEQYF
TRBV7-9,.,.,TRBJ2-1,TGTGCCAGCAGCTTAGTAGGCAGGGAAGGGATCAATGAGCAGTTCTTC,CASSLVGREGINEQFF
TRBV4-2,.,.,TRBJ1-3,TGTGCCAGCAGCCACGACGGGCGGGGTGGAAACACCATATATTTT,CASSHDGRGGNTIYF
TRBV7-2,.,.,TRBJ1-2,TGTGCCAGCAGCTTAAGTGGGCCGGACTATGGCTACACCTTC,CASSLSGPDYGYTF